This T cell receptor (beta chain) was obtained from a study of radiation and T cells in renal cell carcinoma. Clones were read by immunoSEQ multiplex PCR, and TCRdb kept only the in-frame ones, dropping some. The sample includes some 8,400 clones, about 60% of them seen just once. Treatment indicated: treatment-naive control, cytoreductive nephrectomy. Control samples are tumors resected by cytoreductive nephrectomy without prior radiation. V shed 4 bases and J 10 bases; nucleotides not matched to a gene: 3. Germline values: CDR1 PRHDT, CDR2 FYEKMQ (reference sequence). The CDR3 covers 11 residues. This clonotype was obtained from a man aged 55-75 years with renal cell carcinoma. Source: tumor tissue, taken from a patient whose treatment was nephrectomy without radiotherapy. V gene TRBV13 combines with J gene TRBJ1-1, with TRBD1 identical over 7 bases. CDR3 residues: CASSSGGTAFF. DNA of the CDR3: TGTGCCAGCAGCTCAGGGGGGACAGCTTTCTTT.